The TCR beta chain under discussion was sequenced for a study of monozygotic twins with inflammatory bowel disease. The study's findings and limits: Relative to healthy twins, IBD patients had fewer clonotypes in common with others, a gap that was especially apparent with disease activity. The authors found no support for a single strong IBD-associated signal or clonotype.

The authors ran two nested PCRs of about 17 and 10 cycles on TCRalpha and TCRbeta cDNA. Following a re-call of the 5' RACE reads, TCRdb has one entry per CDR3 protein and lacks DNA. In total, the table holds about 200,000 distinct CDR3 sequences. A word on this clonotype: The antigen is unknown.

The sample comprised blood. The origin of this receptor is a human donor with ulcerative colitis or Crohn's disease, or a healthy co-twin of an affected twin (not recorded which).

CDR3 sequence: CSAGGVNSNQPQHF. This sequence joins TRBV20-1 and TRBJ1-5. This CDR3 comprises 14 residues. Germline V lookup: CDR1 DFQATT, CDR2 SNEGSKA (reference sequence).